One sample yielded the 29 T cell receptor beta chains listed below, sequenced in a study of blood T cells in healthy people across ages. It was with a sample-barcoded 5' primer and a J-beta primer mix that a second PCR of roughly 7 to 12 cycles was run. TCRdb ran MiXCR on the 5' RACE reads and lists one entry per CDR3 protein. This sample has around 800,000 distinct CDR3 sequences, with approximately 67% found just once. The sample was blood. The receptors shown here come from a man aged 25-45 years in good health.

This clonotype was counted between two and nine times. A much larger clone differs from this one at a single base, so this may be a read error. The chain carries TRBV7-2 and TRBJ2-1; 13 bases map to TRBD2. Germline V gene data show CDR1 as SGHTA and CDR2 as FQGNSA. The CDR3 is made up of 15 amino acids. The ends lost 5 bases at V and 5 bases at J; junction bases unmatched: 3. The CDR3 DNA sequence: TGTGCCAGCAGCCTGACTAGCGGGGGGAACAATGAGCAGTTCTTC. This gives the protein CASSLTSGGNNEQFF.

This clonotype was seen more than once but under ten times. This chain joins TRBV20-1 and TRBJ1-4, with D possibly TRBD1 on 5 matching bases. The CDR3 extends over 13 amino acids. V lost 3 bases to trimming and J lost 8 bases, with 13 bases between them. The germline gives CDR1 DFQATT, CDR2 SNEGSKA (reference sequence). CDR3 bases: TGCAGTGCTAGGACTGACAGAGGAGAAAAACTGTTTTTT. Its protein product is CSARTDRGEKLFF.

Details on this clonotype: Its ends do not fully match the called genes, so a read error is possible. The chain uses TRBV24-1 and TRBJ2-5; TRBD1 matches at 8 bases. Germline loops: CDR1 KGHDR, CDR2 SFDVKD. The CDR3 spans 14 residues. CDR3 protein: CAISGTGGTETQYF. Here the CDR3 DNA reads TGTGCCATCAGTGGAACAGGGGGAACAGAGACCCAGTACTTC.

J is TRBJ2-7 and V is TRBV20-1, with unresolved D. The CDR3 is 12 residues long. CDR1 is DFQATT and CDR2 is SNEGSKA in the germline V gene (reference sequence). The ends were cut back, 1 base at V and 7 bases at J, with 11 bases in the middle. CDR3 coding DNA: TGCAGTGCTAGAGGCCTGTCAAGGGAGCAGTACTTC. Protein product: CSARGLSREQYF.

This sequence joins TRBV29-1 and TRBJ2-1; the match to TRBD1 covers 7 bases. Germline V gives CDR1 SQVTM, CDR2 ANQGSEA. J was trimmed by 4 bases and V by 5 bases; bases with no gene match: 8. This CDR3 is 14 amino acids long. The CDR3 nucleotides are TGCAGCGTTCTAGTGGGACAGCCTTACAATGAGCAGTTCTTC. Amino acid sequence: CSVLVGQPYNEQFF.

This clonotype appeared a single time. V gene TRBV24-1 combines with J gene TRBJ2-3; possible D gene TRBD2, 5 bases. This CDR3 comprises 16 residues. Germline V gene lookup returns CDR1 KGHDR and CDR2 SFDVKD. The V end lost 4 bases, the J end lost 1 base, and 14 bases lay between the germline ends. The CDR3 loop is CATSDPRGPRTDTQYF. CDR3 bases: TGTGCCACCAGTGACCCACGAGGGCCTCGCACAGATACGCAGTATTTT.

The chain links TRBV5-6 to TRBJ2-5, with TRBD2 matching 11 bases. Germline-derived CDR1 and CDR2 are SGHDT and YYEEEE. V trimming: 4 bases; J trimming: 3 bases; junction bases outside the gene matches: 14. This CDR3 comprises 18 residues. The CDR3 here is CASSTWGISGGAEETQYF. CDR3 nucleotides: TGTGCCAGCAGCACTTGGGGTATTAGCGGGGGGGCCGAAGAGACCCAGTACTTC.

This chain joins TRBV5-1 and TRBJ2-7, with TRBD1 identical over 9 bases. CDR1 SGHRS and CDR2 YFSETQ come from the germline V gene. With V trimmed by 0 bases and J by 5 bases, 3 bases remained unmatched. CDR3 length: 14 amino acids. The CDR3: CASSLAGTGNEQYF. The CDR3 coding sequence is TGCGCCAGCAGCTTGGCCGGGACAGGGAACGAGCAGTACTTC.

This chain links TRBV12-3 or TRBV12-4 with TRBJ2-7, with a tentative D call TRBD2 (5 bases). Trimming left V 5 bases short and J 4 bases short, with 15 bases between. The CDR3 is 14 residues long. The CDR3, as DNA: TGTGCCAGCAGTCGACCGGGGAGATCTTACGAGCAGTACTTC. This translates into CASSRPGRSYEQYF.

This clonotype turned up a few times. The chain joins TRBV27 to TRBJ2-5, with a possible D match to TRBD2 (5 bases). This CDR3 has 13 amino acids. Germline CDR1 and CDR2: MNHEY and SMNVEV (reference sequence). Trimming stripped 2 bases from V and 4 bases from J, with 8 bases between. CDR3 bases: TGTGCCAGCAGTTTACTCGAGGGAGAGACCCAGTACTTC. It specifies CASSLLEGETQYF.

The chain joins TRBV10-3 to TRBJ2-1, with no clear D. This CDR3 has 12 amino acids. CDR1 is ENHRY and CDR2 is SYGVKD in the germline V gene. Trimming took 5 bases from V and 8 from J, leaving 10 bases between them. In DNA, the CDR3 is TGTGCCATCAGTAGTAAGGCGGATGAGCAGTTCTTC. It specifies CAISSKADEQFF.

This chain joins TRBV5-6 and TRBJ1-1, with no clear D. V lost 0 bases, J lost 4 bases, and 7 bases lay in between. CDR1 SGHDT and CDR2 YYEEEE come from the germline V gene. The CDR3 is 13 amino acids. CDR3 amino acids: CASSLERATEAFF. DNA for the CDR3: TGTGCCAGCAGCTTGGAGAGGGCCACTGAAGCTTTCTTT.

The V call is TRBV6-2 or TRBV6-3, the J call TRBJ2-5; 9 bases align to TRBD1. The last part of the DNA fits TRBJ2-7 better; the J call may be wrong. CDR1 is MNHEY, CDR2 SVGEGT, per germline. The CDR3 is made up of 12 amino acids. CDR3: CARRTGECEQYF. The CDR3 DNA sequence: TGTGCCAGACGGACAGGGGAATGCGAGCAGTACTTC.

With respect to this clonotype: At one end the junction does not follow the germline gene, possibly because of a read error. The chain uses TRBV20-1 and TRBJ1-5; D is perhaps TRBD1 (5 bases). This CDR3 has 13 amino acids. The germline V gene encodes CDR1 DFQATT and CDR2 SNEGSKA (reference sequence). CDR3 in DNA: TGCAGTGTTAGAGGGGAGACCAATCAGCCCCAGCATTTT. Protein product: CSVRGETNQPQHF.

In this sample, this clonotype turned up a few times. V gene TRBV11-2 combines with J gene TRBJ2-3; maybe TRBD2 (7 bases). CDR3 size: 15 residues. Germline CDR1 and CDR2: SGHAT and FQNNGV. Trimming took 3 bases from V and 6 from J, leaving 16 bases between them. This CDR3 reads CASSLSGGLLDTQYF. For the CDR3, the DNA is TGTGCCAGCAGCTTGTCCGGGGGGCTTTTGGATACGCAGTATTTT. The full variable domain, its missing parts supplied by reference TRBV11-2 and TRBJ2-3, is EAGVAQSPRYKIIEKRQSVAFWCNPISGHATLYWYQQILGQGPKLLIQFQNNGVVDDSQLPKDRFSAERLKGVDSTLKIQPAKLEDSAVYLCASSLSGGLLDTQYFGPGTRLTVL.

This clonotype was seen a few times. The chain links TRBV4-3 to TRBJ2-1, with D perhaps TRBD1 or TRBD2 (5 bases each). CDR3 size: 17 residues. Germline V gene sequence: CDR1 LGHNA, CDR2 YSLEER. V was pared by 0 bases and J by 3 bases, with 15 bases between. CDR3 nucleotide sequence: TGCGCCAGCAGCCAAGATCCTCAGGGAGACTACTACAATGAGCAGTTCTTC. This sequence encodes CASSQDPQGDYYNEQFF.

The rearrangement links TRBV20-1 to TRBJ2-5; 15 nucleotides agree with TRBD2. The germline V gene encodes CDR1 DFQATT and CDR2 SNEGSKA (reference sequence). J gave up 2 bases and V 6 bases, and 7 bases lay outside the gene matches. CDR3 length: 16 amino acids. The CDR3 DNA reads TGCAGTGCAGGGGGACTAGCGGGGGGTGCTCAAGAGACCCAGTACTTC. Its protein is CSAGGLAGGAQETQYF.

The CDR3 DNA reads TGTGCCAGCAGCCAAGACAGGGGTTCATATGAAGCTTTCTTT. Amino acid sequence: CASSQDRGSYEAFF. The chain employs TRBV4-2 and TRBJ1-1, with D perhaps matching TRBD1 (6 bases). This CDR3 contains 14 residues. V was cut by 0 bases and J by 7 bases, with 12 bases left in between. Germline loops: CDR1 LGHNA, CDR2 YNFKEQ.

V is TRBV7-9 and J is TRBJ2-1; no definite D call. Germline V gene sequence: CDR1 SEHNR, CDR2 FQNEAQ (reference sequence). V dropped 5 bases and J dropped 9 bases, with 8 bases sitting between them. CDR3 length equals 11 residues. CDR3 region: CASSPQSEQFF. CDR3 nucleotide sequence: TGTGCCAGCAGCCCTCAGAGTGAGCAGTTCTTC.

This clonotype was recorded only once. The junction departs from the called germline gene at one end, perhaps through a read error. V gene TRBV15 combines with J gene TRBJ1-2; D call uncertain. The germline CDR1 and CDR2 sequences are LNHNV and YYDKDF (reference sequence). The CDR3 has 14 residues. The CDR3 DNA follows: TGCGCCACCACTATTGGGAAGGCAGAGAGTGGCTACACCTTC. This gives the protein CATTIGKAESGYTF.

This clonotype was seen at least ten times. The chain has TRBV4-3 and TRBJ2-2; 9 bases agree with TRBD2. V shed 1 base and J 3 bases; nucleotides not matched to a gene: 6. Germline-derived CDR1 and CDR2 are LGHNA and YSLEER. CDR3 length: 17 residues. CDR3 nucleotides: TGCGCCAGCAGCCAAGGGAGAGCGGGAGGATACACCGGGGAGCTGTTTTTT. This codes for CASSQGRAGGYTGELFF.

The rearrangement joins TRBV10-3 to TRBJ2-5; perhaps TRBD2 as D (7 bases). This CDR3 is 12 amino acids long. Trimming cost V 8 bases and J 2 bases, with 9 bases left between them. Germline assignment: CDR1 ENHRY and CDR2 SYGVKD. Written as DNA, the CDR3 is TGTGCCATCCGGGGGGCTCAAGAGACCCAGTACTTC. Translating gives CAIRGAQETQYF.

This rearrangement joins TRBV25-1 to TRBJ1-6; perhaps TRBD1 as D (5 bases). The CDR3 runs 14 residues. V dropped 2 bases and J dropped 7 bases, with 9 bases sitting between them. CDR1 is MGHDK and CDR2 is SYGVNS in the germline V gene. The DNA of the CDR3 is TGTGCCAGCAGTGAAGGGGGAGGCAATTCACCCCTCCACTTT. Its protein product is CASSEGGGNSPLHF. Together with reference TRBV25-1 and TRBJ1-6, the CDR3 gives the full variable domain: EADIYQTPRYLVIGTGKKITLECSQTMGHDKMYWYQQDPGMELHLIHYSYGVNSTEKGDLSSESTVSRIRTEHFPLTLESARPSHTSQYLCASSEGGGNSPLHFGNGTRLTVT.

The chain is built from TRBV14 and TRBJ2-4; D call uncertain. The DNA end is more similar to TRBJ2-7, so the J call may be wrong. This CDR3 is built from 13 residues. The V gene's germline CDR1 is SGHDN and CDR2 FVKESK. The CDR3 reads CASSQDYGSEQYF. CDR3 DNA: TGTGCCAGCAGCCAAGATTATGGAAGCGAGCAGTACTTC.

This clonotype came up once. The rearrangement uses TRBV5-5 and TRBJ1-4, with D tentatively TRBD1 (5 bases). Trimming removed 1 base from V and 8 bases from J, with 12 bases in between. This CDR3 comprises 14 residues. Per germline, CDR1 SGHKS and CDR2 YYEKEE (reference sequence). The CDR3 loop is CASSLWERGEKLFF. Here the CDR3 DNA reads TGTGCCAGCAGCTTGTGGGAAAGGGGCGAAAAACTGTTTTTT.

This clonotype was picked up a small number of times. The CDR3 DNA is TGCAGTGCTAACGCCGGGGGGGGGAGCACAGATACGCAGTATTTT. As protein: CSANAGGGSTDTQYF. The gene calls are TRBV20-1 and TRBJ2-3, with TRBD2 matching over 8 bases. Per the germline V gene, CDR1 is DFQATT and CDR2 is SNEGSKA (reference sequence). V shed 4 bases and J 0 bases; nucleotides not matched to a gene: 6. The CDR3 extends over 15 amino acids.

The chain has TRBV13 and TRBJ1-1; TRBD1 agrees at 9 bases. The ends lost 2 bases at V and 4 bases at J; junction bases unmatched: 8. This CDR3 has 16 amino acids. Germline V gives CDR1 PRHDT, CDR2 FYEKMQ (reference sequence). The CDR3 bases are TGTGCCAGCAGCTTAACCGGGACAGGGACTGCCACTGAAGCTTTCTTT. Amino acid sequence: CASSLTGTGTATEAFF.

The chain couples TRBV5-1 to TRBJ2-5; 7 bases are shared with TRBD2. Germline CDR1 is SGHRS and CDR2 is YFSETQ. V lost 0 bases and J lost 3; bases outside the gene matches: 5. The CDR3 is made up of 15 amino acids. The DNA of the CDR3 is TGCGCCAGCAGCTTGGAGGGTCTAGCGGAAGAGACCCAGTACTTC. It specifies CASSLEGLAEETQYF.

The chain has TRBV6-2 or TRBV6-3 and TRBJ1-5; D is uncertain. There are 12 residues in the CDR3. Germline CDR1 and CDR2: MNHEY and SVGEGT. With 4 bases removed from V and 3 bases from J, the gap between germline ends came to 4 bases. The CDR3 loop reads CASSWVNQPQHF. The CDR3, as DNA: TGTGCCAGCAGTTGGGTCAATCAGCCCCAGCATTTT.